This TCR beta chain is drawn from a study of Ad26.COV2.S vaccination and SARS-CoV-2 variants. Points from the study as a whole: Vaccinated individuals (as opposed to placebo recipients) had higher spike-specific TCR breadth. Vaccinated and placebo-treated recipients had similar non-spike TCR breadth. Measurements of TCR breadth and depth may have given underestimates of the total T cell responses.

The V segment lost 3 bases and the J segment 4 bases; nucleotides outside the gene matches: 2. Looked up from germline, CDR1 is ENHRY and CDR2 is SYGVKD. This CDR3 has 13 amino acids. In regard to this clone: The target antigen is unknown.

Using immunoSEQ multiplex PCR, the repertoire was profiled, and TCRdb retains in-frame clones only, with some absent. Among hundreds of thousands of clones, 90% to 95% were seen once, and the ten largest hold 3.9%. The sequence derives from a human donor who had recovered from COVID-19. The sequenced sample was peripheral blood, obtained after recovery from COVID-19. This chain links TRBV10-3 with TRBJ1-1, with 7 bases aligning to TRBD1. Here the CDR3 DNA reads TGTGCCATCAGTGATGACAGGGCCACTGAAGCTTTCTTT. It codes for CAISDDRATEAFF.